This T cell receptor (beta chain) was sequenced for a study of blood T cell repertoires in COVID-19. Study-level background: Both acute and convalescent COVID-19 samples were obtained from the United States, Italy and Spain. PBMCs, B-cell-depleted T cells, or T cells provided the cDNA or gDNA that made up the material.

This CDR3 is 13 amino acids long. The germline V and J ends were trimmed by 4 bases and 6 bases, with 12 bases remaining between them. Germline CDR1 and CDR2: SQVTM and ANQGSEA. Per the original methods: The authors estimated nucleated cell counts from reference gene primer amplification. TCRdb's table, derived via immunoSEQ multiplex PCR, lists solely in-frame clones and lacks some. V and J calls and clone size come straight from that table; D and trimming were deduced from the DNA. The table has around 300,000 clones, 70% to 90% seen once; the top ten hold about 3%. The sequenced sample consisted of peripheral blood. The clonotype originates from a woman aged 25 to 39 with active or convalescent COVID-19. The gene calls are TRBV29-1 and TRBJ1-4; no reliable D call. The CDR3 DNA follows: TGCAGCGTTGGGCGGAGGTCGGATGAAAAACTGTTTTTT. Its protein is CSVGRRSDEKLFF. Based on the CDR3 plus reference TRBV29-1 and TRBJ1-4, the full variable domain is SAVISQKPSRDICQRGTSLTIQCQVDSQVTMMFWYRQQPGQSLTLIATANQGSEATYESGFVIDKFPISRPNLTFSTLTVSNMSPEDSSIYLCSVGRRSDEKLFFGSGTQLSVL.